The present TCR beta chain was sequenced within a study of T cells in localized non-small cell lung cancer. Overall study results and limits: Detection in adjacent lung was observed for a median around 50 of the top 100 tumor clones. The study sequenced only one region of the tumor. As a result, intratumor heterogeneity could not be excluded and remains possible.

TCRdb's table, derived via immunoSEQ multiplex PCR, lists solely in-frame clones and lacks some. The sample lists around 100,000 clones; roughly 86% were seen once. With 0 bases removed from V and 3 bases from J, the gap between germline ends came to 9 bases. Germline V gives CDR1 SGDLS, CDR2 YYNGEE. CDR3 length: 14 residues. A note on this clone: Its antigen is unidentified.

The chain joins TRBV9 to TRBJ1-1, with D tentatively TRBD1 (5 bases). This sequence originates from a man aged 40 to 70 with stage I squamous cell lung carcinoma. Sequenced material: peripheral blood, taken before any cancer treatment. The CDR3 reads CASSVGGVDTEAFF. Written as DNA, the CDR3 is TGTGCCAGCAGCGTAGGGGGGGTAGACACTGAAGCTTTCTTT.